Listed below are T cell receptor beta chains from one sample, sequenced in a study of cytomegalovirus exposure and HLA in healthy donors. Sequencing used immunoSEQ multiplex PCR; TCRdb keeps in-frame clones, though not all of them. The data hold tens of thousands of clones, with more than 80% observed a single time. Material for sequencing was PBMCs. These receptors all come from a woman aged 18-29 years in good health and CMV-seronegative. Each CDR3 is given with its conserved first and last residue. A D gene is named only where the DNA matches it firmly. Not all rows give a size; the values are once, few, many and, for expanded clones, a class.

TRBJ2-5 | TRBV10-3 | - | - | CAISDIQQETQYF | TGTGCCATCAGTGACATACAGCAAGAGACCCAGTACTTC
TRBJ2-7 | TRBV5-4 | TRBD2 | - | CASSLFGGVSYEQYF | TGTGCCAGCAGCTTGTTTGGGGGGGTGTCCTACGAGCAGTACTTC
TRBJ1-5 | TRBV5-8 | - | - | CASSRGGQQNQPQHF | TGTGCCAGCAGCCGCGGGGGGCAGCAGAATCAGCCCCAGCATTTT
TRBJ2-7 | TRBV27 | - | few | CASSVSPSSYEQYF | TGTGCCAGCAGTGTCTCCCCCAGCTCCTACGAGCAGTACTTC
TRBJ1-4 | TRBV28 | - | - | CASSRGAEKLFF | TGTGCCAGCAGTCGGGGGGCTGAAAAACTGTTTTTT
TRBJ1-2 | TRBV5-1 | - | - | CASRLRDNANYGYTF | TGCGCCAGCCGCCTCCGGGACAACGCTAACTATGGCTACACCTTC
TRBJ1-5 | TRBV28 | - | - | CASSFAGQNQPQHF | TGTGCCAGCAGTTTCGCGGGGCAGAATCAGCCCCAGCATTTT
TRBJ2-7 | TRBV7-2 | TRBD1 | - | CASSLVGTGPYEQYF | TGTGCCAGCAGCTTAGTAGGGACAGGGCCCTACGAGCAGTACTTC
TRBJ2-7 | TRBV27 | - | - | CASSRGSYEQYF | TGTGCCAGCAGTCGGGGCTCCTACGAGCAGTACTTC
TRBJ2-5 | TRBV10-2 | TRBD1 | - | CASSLLNRGQETQYF | TGCGCCAGCAGTTTATTAAACAGGGGTCAAGAGACCCAGTACTTC
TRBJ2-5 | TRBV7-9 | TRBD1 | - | CASSLGTGVQETQYF | TGTGCCAGCAGCTTAGGGACAGGGGTCCAAGAGACCCAGTACTTC
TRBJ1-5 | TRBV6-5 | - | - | CASSLQADQPQHF | TGTGCCAGCAGTCTACAGGCAGATCAGCCCCAGCATTTT
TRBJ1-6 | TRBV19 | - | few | CASRQGSLPLHF | TGTGCCAGCCGGCAGGGATCTTTGCCCCTCCACTTT
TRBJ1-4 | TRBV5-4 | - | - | CASSFEGANEKLFF | TGTGCCAGCAGCTTTGAGGGTGCTAATGAAAAACTGTTTTTT
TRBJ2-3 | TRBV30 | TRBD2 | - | CAWTSGRPDTQYF | TGTGCCTGGACTAGCGGGAGACCAGATACGCAGTATTTT
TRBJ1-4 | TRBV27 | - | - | CASSRQYATNEKLFF | TGTGCCAGCAGTCGACAATACGCAACTAATGAAAAACTGTTTTTT
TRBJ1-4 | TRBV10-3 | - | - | CAISVLENEKLFF | TGTGCCATCAGTGTCCTGGAGAATGAAAAACTGTTTTTT
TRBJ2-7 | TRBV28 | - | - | CASSQGHYEQYF | TGTGCCAGCAGTCAGGGGCACTACGAGCAGTACTTC
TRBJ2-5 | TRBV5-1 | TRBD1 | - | CASSLGQGAQETQYF | TGCGCCAGCAGCTTGGGGCAGGGGGCACAAGAGACCCAGTACTTC
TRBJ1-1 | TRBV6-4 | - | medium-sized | CASSDTENTEAFF | TGTGCCAGCAGTGACACAGAGAACACTGAAGCTTTCTTT
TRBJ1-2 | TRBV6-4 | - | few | CASSRGSYGYTF | TGTGCCAGCAGTCGAGGGAGCTATGGCTACACCTTC
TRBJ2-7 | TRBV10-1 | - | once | CASSGQRGSYEQYF | TGCGCCAGCAGTGGACAACGGGGCTCCTACGAGCAGTACTTC
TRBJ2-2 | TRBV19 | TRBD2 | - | CASSTASGGAGELFF | TGTGCCAGTAGTACAGCTAGCGGGGGGGCCGGGGAGCTGTTTTTT
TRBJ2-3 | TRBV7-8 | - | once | CASSLSSRDTDTQYF | TGTGCCAGCAGCTTATCTAGCAGAGACACAGATACGCAGTATTTT
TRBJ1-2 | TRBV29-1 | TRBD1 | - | CSVGGQGVYGYTF | TGCAGCGTTGGAGGACAGGGTGTCTATGGCTACACCTTC
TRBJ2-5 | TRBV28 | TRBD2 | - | CASSSLAGHRGETQYF | TGTGCCAGCAGTTCACTAGCGGGGCACCGAGGAGAGACCCAGTACTTC
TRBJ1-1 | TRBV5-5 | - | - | CASSLEHTNTEAFF | TGTGCCAGCAGCTTGGAACACACGAACACTGAAGCTTTCTTT
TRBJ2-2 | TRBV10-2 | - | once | CASSEWRTGELFF | TGCGCCAGCAGTGAGTGGAGGACCGGGGAGCTGTTTTTT
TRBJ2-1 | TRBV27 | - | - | CASSFPAGEQFF | TGTGCCAGCAGTTTCCCGGCGGGGGAGCAGTTCTTC
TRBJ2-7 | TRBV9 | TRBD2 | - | CASAKATGTSNTLGEQYF | TGTGCCAGCGCCAAAGCTACGGGGACTAGTAACACCTTAGGCGAGCAGTACTTC
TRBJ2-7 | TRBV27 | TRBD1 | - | CASSFGTAAYEQYF | TGTGCCAGCAGTTTTGGGACAGCTGCCTACGAGCAGTACTTC
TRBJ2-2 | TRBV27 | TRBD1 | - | CASSLRGRTGELFF | TGTGCCAGCAGTCTAAGGGGGCGGACCGGGGAGCTGTTTTTT
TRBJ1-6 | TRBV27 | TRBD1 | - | CASSLRGRSSYNSPLHF | TGTGCCAGCAGTTTAAGGGGGCGAAGTTCCTATAATTCACCCCTCCACTTT
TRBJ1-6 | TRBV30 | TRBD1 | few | CAWNRDRGHGPLHF | TGTGCCTGGAATCGGGACAGGGGACATGGGCCCCTCCACTTT
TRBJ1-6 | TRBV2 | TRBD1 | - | CASSERQGASSPLHF | TGTGCCAGCAGTGAACGCCAGGGGGCCAGTTCACCCCTCCACTTT
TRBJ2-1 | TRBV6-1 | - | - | CASSEYREHPYNEQFF | TGTGCCAGCAGTGAATACCGGGAACATCCCTACAATGAGCAGTTCTTC
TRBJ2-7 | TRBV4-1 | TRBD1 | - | CASSPTLGGGSYEQYF | TGCGCCAGCAGCCCTACTCTAGGGGGCGGTTCCTACGAGCAGTACTTC
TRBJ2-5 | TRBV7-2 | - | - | CASSPQETQYF | TGTGCCAGCAGCCCGCAAGAGACCCAGTACTTC
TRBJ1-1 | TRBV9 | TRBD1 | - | CASSVVDRGRSEAFF | TGTGCCAGCAGCGTAGTAGACAGGGGGCGATCTGAAGCTTTCTTT
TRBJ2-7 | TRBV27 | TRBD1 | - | CASNTPRDRAYEQYF | TGTGCCAGCAACACACCCCGGGACAGAGCCTACGAGCAGTACTTC
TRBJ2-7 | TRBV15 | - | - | CATSETGLSTIYEQYF | TGTGCCACCAGCGAAACAGGGTTGTCTACCATCTACGAGCAGTACTTC
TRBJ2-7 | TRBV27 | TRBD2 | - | CASSWTSGSYEQYF | TGTGCCAGCAGTTGGACTAGCGGGAGTTACGAGCAGTACTTC
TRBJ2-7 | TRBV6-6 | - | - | CASTRQGPYEQYF | TGTGCCAGCACCCGGCAGGGGCCCTACGAGCAGTACTTC
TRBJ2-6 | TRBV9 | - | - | CASSQGGARTSGANVLTF | TGTGCCAGCAGCCAGGGCGGGGCAAGAACCTCTGGGGCCAACGTCCTGACTTTC
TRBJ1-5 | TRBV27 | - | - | CASRQRGYNQPQHF | TGTGCCAGCAGACAAAGGGGGTACAATCAGCCCCAGCATTTT
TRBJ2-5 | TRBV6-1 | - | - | CASSDQGTLQETQYF | TGTGCCAGCAGTGATCAGGGGACGCTACAAGAGACCCAGTACTTC
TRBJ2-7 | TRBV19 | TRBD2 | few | CASSATSGRAYEQYF | TGTGCCAGTAGTGCCACTAGCGGGAGGGCCTACGAGCAGTACTTC
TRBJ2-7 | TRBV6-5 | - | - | CASSDPQGDEQYF | TGTGCCAGCAGTGACCCTCAGGGCGACGAGCAGTACTTC
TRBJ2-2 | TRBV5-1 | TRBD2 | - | CASSLGTSRNTGELFF | TGCGCCAGCAGCTTGGGGACTAGCCGGAACACCGGGGAGCTGTTTTTT
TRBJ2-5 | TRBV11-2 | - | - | CASSLWDNTSQYF | TGTGCCAGCAGCTTGTGGGACAATACTTCCCAGTACTTC
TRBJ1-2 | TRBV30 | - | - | CAWGQGHYGYTF | TGTGCCTGGGGTCAGGGTCACTATGGCTACACCTTC
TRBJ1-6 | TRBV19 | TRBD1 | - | CASHWGQGGSPLHF | TGTGCCAGCCATTGGGGACAGGGTGGTTCACCCCTCCACTTT
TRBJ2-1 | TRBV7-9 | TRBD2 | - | CASSLVILAGGPVYGEQFF | TGTGCCAGCAGCTTAGTGATACTAGCGGGAGGTCCCGTGTACGGTGAGCAGTTCTTC
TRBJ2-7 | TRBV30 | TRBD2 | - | CAWSSGLAGIYEQYF | TGTGCCTGGAGCAGCGGCCTAGCGGGGATATACGAGCAGTACTTC
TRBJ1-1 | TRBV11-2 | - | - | CASSQGGNTEAFF | TGTGCCAGCAGCCAAGGGGGGAACACTGAAGCTTTCTTT
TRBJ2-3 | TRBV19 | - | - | CASSISWRDTQYF | TGTGCCAGTAGTATATCCTGGAGAGATACGCAGTATTTT
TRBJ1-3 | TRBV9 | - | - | CASSVGLENTIYF | TGTGCCAGCAGCGTCGGACTGGAGAACACCATATATTTT
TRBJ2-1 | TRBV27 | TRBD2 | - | CASSLYGGANNEQFF | TGTGCCAGCAGTTTATACGGGGGGGCCAACAATGAGCAGTTCTTC
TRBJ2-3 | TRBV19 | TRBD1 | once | CASSPQGSTDTQYF | TGTGCCAGTAGTCCACAGGGGAGCACAGATACGCAGTATTTT
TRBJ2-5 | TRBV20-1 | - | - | CSGEYQETQYF | TGCAGTGGCGAGTACCAAGAGACCCAGTACTTC